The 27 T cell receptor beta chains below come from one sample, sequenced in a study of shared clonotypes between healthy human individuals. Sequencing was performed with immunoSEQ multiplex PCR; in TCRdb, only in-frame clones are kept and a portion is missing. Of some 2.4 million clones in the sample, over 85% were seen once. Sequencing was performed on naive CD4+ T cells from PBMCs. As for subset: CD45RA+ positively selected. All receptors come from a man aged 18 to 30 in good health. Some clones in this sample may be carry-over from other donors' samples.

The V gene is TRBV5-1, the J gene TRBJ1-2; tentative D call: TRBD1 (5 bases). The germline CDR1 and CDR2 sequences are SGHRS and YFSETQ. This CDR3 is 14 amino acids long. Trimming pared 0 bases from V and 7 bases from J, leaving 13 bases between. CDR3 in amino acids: CASSLAGIPSGYTF. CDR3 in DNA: TGCGCCAGCAGCTTGGCAGGGATTCCCTCTGGCTACACCTTC.

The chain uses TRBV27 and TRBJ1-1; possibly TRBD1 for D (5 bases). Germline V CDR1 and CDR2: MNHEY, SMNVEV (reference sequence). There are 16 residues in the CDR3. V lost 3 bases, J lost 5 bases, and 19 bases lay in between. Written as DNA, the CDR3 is TGTGCCAGCAGTTTTGGGATCGGGGCAGGAGTAACTGAAGCTTTCTTT. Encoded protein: CASSFGIGAGVTEAFF.

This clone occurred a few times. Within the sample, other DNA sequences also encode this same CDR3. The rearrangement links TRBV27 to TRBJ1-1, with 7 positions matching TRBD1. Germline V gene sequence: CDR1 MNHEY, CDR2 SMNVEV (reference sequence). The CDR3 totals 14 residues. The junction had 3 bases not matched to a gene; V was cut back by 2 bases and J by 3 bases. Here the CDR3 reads CASSLGRGDTEAFF. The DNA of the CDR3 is TGTGCCAGCAGTTTAGGCAGGGGGGACACTGAAGCTTTCTTT.

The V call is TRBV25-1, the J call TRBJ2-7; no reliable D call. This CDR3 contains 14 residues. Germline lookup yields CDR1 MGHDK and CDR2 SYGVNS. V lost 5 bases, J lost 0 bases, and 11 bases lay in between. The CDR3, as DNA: TGTGCCAGCAGTAACTCTCCCCTCTCCTACGAGCAGTACTTC. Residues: CASSNSPLSYEQYF.

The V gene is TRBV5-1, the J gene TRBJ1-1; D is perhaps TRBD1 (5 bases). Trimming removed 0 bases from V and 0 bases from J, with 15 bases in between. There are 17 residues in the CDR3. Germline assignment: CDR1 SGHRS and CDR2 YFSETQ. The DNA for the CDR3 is TGCGCCAGCAGCTTGGTGGCAGGGATTGGAATGAACACTGAAGCTTTCTTT. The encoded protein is CASSLVAGIGMNTEAFF.

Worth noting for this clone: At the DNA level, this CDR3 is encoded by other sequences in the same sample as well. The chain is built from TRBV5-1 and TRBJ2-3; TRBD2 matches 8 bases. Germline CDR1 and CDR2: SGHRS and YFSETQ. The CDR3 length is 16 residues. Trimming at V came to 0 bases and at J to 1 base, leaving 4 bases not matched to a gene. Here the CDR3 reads CASSLAGGPGTDTQYF. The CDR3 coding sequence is TGCGCCAGCAGCTTGGCGGGGGGGCCGGGCACAGATACGCAGTATTTT.

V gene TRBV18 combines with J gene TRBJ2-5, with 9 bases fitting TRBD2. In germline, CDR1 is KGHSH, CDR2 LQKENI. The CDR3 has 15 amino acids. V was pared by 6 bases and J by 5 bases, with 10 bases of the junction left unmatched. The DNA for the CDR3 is TGTGCCAGCTCCTCTGTAGCGGGAGTGGCGGAGACCCAGTACTTC. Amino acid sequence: CASSSVAGVAETQYF.

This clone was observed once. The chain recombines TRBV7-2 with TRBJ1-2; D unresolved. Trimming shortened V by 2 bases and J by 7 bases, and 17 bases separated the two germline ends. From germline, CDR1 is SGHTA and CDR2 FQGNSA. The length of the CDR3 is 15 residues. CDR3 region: CASSLSVLTLSGYTF. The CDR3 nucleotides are TGTGCCAGCAGCTTAAGTGTACTGACCTTAAGTGGCTACACCTTC.

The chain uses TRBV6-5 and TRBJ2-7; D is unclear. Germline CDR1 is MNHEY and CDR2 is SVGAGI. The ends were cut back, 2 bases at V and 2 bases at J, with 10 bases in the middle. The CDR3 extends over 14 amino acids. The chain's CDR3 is CASSYNLITYEQYF. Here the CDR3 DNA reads TGTGCCAGCAGTTACAATCTCATAACCTACGAGCAGTACTTC.

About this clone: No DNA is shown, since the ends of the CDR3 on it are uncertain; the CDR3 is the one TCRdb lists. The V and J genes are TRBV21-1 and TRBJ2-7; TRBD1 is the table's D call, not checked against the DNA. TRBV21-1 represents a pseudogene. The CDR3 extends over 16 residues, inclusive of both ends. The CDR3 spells CASNKEFGTGSYEQYF.

Here the CDR3 reads CASSRLAGNQETQYF. The DNA of the CDR3 is TGTGCCAGCAGCAGGCTAGCGGGAAACCAAGAGACCCAGTACTTC. The chain uses TRBV5-4 and TRBJ2-5, with 9 bases aligning to TRBD2. The V gene's germline CDR1 is SGHNT and CDR2 YYREEE (reference sequence). The CDR3 consists of 15 residues. With V trimmed by 4 bases and J by 0 bases, 4 bases remained unmatched.

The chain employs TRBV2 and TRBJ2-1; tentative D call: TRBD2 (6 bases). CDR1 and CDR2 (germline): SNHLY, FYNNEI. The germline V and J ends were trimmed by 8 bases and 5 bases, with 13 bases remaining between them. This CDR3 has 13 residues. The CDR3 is CASATTGDNEQFF. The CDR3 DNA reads TGTGCCAGCGCGACTACGGGGGACAATGAGCAGTTCTTC.

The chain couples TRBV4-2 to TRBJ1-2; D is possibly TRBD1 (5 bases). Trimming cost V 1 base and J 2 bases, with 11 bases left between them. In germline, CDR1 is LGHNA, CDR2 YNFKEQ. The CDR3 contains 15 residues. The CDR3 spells CASSQATGENYGYTF. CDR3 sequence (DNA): TGTGCCAGCAGCCAAGCAACGGGGGAAAACTATGGCTACACCTTC.

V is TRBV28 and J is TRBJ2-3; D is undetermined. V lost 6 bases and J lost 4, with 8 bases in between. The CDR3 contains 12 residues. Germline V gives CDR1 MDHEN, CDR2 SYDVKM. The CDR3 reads CASSRMSDTQYF. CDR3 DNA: TGTGCCAGCAGCCGCATGTCAGATACGCAGTATTTT.

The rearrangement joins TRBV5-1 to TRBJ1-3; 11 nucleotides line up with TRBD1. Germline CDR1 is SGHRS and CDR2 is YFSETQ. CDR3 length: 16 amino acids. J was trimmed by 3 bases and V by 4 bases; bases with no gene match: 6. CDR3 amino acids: CASSGGQGADGNTIYF. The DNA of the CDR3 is TGCGCCAGCAGCGGCGGACAGGGGGCGGATGGAAACACCATATATTTT.

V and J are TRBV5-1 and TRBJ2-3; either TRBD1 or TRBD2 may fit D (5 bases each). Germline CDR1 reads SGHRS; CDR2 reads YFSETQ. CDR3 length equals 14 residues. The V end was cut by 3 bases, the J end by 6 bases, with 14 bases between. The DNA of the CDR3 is TGCGCCAGCAGCTCAGGGACGTCGTACGATACGCAGTATTTT. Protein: CASSSGTSYDTQYF. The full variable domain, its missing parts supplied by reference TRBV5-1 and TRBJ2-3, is KAGVTQTPRYLIKTRGQQVTLSCSPISGHRSVSWYQQTPGQGLQFLFEYFSETQRNKGNFPGRFSGRQFSNSRSEMNVSTLELGDSALYLCASSSGTSYDTQYFGPGTRLTVL.

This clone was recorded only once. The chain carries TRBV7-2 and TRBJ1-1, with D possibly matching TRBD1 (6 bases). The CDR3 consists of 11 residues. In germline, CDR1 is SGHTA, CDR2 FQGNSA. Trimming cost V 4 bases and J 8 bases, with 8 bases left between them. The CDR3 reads CASSYRDEAFF. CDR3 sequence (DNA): TGTGCCAGCAGCTACAGGGACGAAGCTTTCTTT. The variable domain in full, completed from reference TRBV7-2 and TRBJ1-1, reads GAGVSQSPSNKVTEKGKDVELRCDPISGHTALYWYRQSLGQGLEFLIYFQGNSAPDKSGLPSDRFSAERTGGSVSTLTIQRTQQEDSAVYLCASSYRDEAFFGQGTRLTVV.

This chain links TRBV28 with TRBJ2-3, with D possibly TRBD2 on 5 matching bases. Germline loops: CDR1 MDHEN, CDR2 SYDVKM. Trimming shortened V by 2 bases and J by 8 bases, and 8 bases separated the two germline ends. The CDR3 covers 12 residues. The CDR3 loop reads CASSLVGATQYF. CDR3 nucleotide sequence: TGTGCCAGCAGTTTAGTGGGAGCTACGCAGTATTTT.

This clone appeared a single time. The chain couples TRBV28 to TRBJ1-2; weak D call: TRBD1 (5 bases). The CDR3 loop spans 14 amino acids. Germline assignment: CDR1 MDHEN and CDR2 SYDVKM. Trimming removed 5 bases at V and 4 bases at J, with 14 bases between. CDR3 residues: CASSKGMRGYGYTF. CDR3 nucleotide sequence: TGTGCCAGCAGTAAGGGTATGAGGGGCTATGGCTACACCTTC.

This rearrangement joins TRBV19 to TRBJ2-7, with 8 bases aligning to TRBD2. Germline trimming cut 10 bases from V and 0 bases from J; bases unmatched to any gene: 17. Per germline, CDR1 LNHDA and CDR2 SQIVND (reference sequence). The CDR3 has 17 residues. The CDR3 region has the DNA TGTGCCACCCAGCGGCGGGCGGGAGGCCCGAGCTCCTACGAGCAGTACTTC. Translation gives CATQRRAGGPSSYEQYF.

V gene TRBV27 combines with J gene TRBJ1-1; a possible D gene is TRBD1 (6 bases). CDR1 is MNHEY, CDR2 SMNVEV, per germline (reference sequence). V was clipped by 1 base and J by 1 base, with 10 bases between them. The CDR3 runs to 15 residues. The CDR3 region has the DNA TGTGCCAGCAGTTTATATTCAGGGGCGAACACTGAAGCTTTCTTT. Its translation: CASSLYSGANTEAFF.

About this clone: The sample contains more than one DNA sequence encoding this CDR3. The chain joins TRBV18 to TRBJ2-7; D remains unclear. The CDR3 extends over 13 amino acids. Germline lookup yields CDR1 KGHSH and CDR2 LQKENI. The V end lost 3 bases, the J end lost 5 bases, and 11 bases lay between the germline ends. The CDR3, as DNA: TGTGCCAGCTCACCCCCTTCTAGTGACGAGCAGTACTTC. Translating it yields CASSPPSSDEQYF.

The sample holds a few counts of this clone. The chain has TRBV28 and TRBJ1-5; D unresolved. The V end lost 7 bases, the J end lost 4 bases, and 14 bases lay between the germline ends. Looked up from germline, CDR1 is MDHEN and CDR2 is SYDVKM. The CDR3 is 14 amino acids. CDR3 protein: CASTAARENQPQHF. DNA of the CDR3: TGTGCCAGCACCGCTGCTAGGGAGAATCAGCCCCAGCATTTT.

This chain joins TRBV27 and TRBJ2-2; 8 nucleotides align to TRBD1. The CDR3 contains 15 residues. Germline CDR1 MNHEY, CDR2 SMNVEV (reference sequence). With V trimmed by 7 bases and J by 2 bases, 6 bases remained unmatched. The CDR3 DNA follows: TGTGCCAGCACCCCGGGACAGGCTAACACCGGGGAGCTGTTTTTT. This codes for CASTPGQANTGELFF.

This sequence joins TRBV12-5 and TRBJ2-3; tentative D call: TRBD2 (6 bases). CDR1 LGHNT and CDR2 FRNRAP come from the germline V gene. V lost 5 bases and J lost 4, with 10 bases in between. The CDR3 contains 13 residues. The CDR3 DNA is TGTGCTAGTGGTACCACGGGGGCAGATACGCAGTATTTT. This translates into CASGTTGADTQYF.

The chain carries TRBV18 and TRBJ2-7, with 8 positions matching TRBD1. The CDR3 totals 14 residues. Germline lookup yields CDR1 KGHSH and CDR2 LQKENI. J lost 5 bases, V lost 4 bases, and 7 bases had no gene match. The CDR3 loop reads CASSQFTGGDEQYF. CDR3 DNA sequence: TGTGCCAGCTCACAATTTACAGGGGGAGACGAGCAGTACTTC.

The DNA of the CDR3 is TGTGCCAGCAGACAACAGGGAAATCAGCCCCAGCATTTT. Its protein product is CASRQQGNQPQHF. V and J are TRBV7-8 and TRBJ1-5, with D possibly TRBD1 on 6 matching bases. V lost 6 bases, J lost 4 bases, and 10 bases lay in between. CDR1 and CDR2 from the germline V gene are SGHVS and FQNEAQ. This CDR3 has 13 amino acids.